A selection of T cell receptor beta chains follows, all from one sample in a study of T cell changes during pregnancy in multiple sclerosis. TCRdb's copy holds only in-frame clones and misses some; the assay was immunoSEQ multiplex PCR. The table records about 70,000 clones, about 92% of them present only once. The sequencing used peripheral blood, collected in the third trimester of pregnancy. These receptors were collected from a female donor with multiple sclerosis, enrolled in a pregnancy study. The conserved cysteine and the conserved F or W are not part of the CDR3 here. Fields, in order: clone size, D gene, CDR3 length, V gene, CDR3 protein. The D gene is left open where the match is weak. The size of a clone is reported for some rows only, either as once, few or many, or as a class for expanded clones.

once | TRBD2 | 13 | TRBV5-1 | ASSFSGGSSYEQY
. | TRBD2 | 17 | TRBV18 | ASSPPTSESGGSSYEQY
. | TRBD1 | 12 | TRBV6-5 | ASREEGANTEAF
. | TRBD2 | 12 | TRBV27 | ASSLALAGYEQY
. | TRBD1 | 14 | TRBV10-1 | ASSEMLGQGHNEQF
. | TRBD1 | 11 | TRBV7-2 | ASADRVNQPQH
. | TRBD1 | 12 | TRBV29-1 | SAPLGTGSHTQY
. | TRBD1 | 11 | TRBV2 | ASSGTGVNEQY
once | TRBD2 | 13 | TRBV25-1 | ASSDLAGAQETQY
once | . | 13 | TRBV7-3 | ASSSTAGVGTEAF
once | TRBD1 | 13 | TRBV6-1 | ASNAGGLANEKLF
. | . | 14 | TRBV2 | ASVVEEGKAYNEQF
. | . | 16 | TRBV5-1 | ASSYPFNPGEAYNEQF
. | . | 13 | TRBV25-1 | ASSDPASSGNTIY
. | TRBD1 | 9 | TRBV20-1 | STGQGNIQY
. | . | 12 | TRBV5-5 | ASSFPGFQETQY
once | TRBD2 | 18 | TRBV5-1 | ASSPMGLAGAVDRTDTQY
. | TRBD2 | 12 | TRBV5-5 | ASSSLTSKDTQY
. | TRBD1 | 12 | TRBV10-3 | AINIGQGADGYT
. | . | 12 | TRBV29-1 | SGADSLAKNIQY
. | TRBD1 | 14 | TRBV7-7 | ASSPYGQGVLREQF
. | . | 11 | TRBV30 | AWTRGGNTEAF
. | TRBD2 | 13 | TRBV5-1 | ASSTRTSGPYEQY
few | TRBD1 | 15 | TRBV10-3 | AISESPSTGPSYEQY
. | . | 13 | TRBV4-1 | ASSRTRGSSYEQY
. | TRBD1 | 12 | TRBV5-4 | ASSLGDSSYEQY
. | . | 10 | TRBV7-2 | ASTLPPGEQF
. | TRBD1 | 14 | TRBV5-1 | ASSLAGAGGNTEAF
. | . | 15 | TRBV4-3 | ASSQDSSDKAGYEQY
. | . | 13 | TRBV19 | ASSIARGDNQPQH
. | TRBD2 | 12 | TRBV5-8 | ASSEGLARETQY
. | . | 12 | TRBV7-9 | ASSFSTGGTEAF
. | . | 12 | TRBV28 | ANSARGVPYEQY
. | . | 14 | TRBV11-1 | ASKLRGLSSYNEQF
. | TRBD1 | 11 | TRBV2 | ASSGTGVNEQY
. | TRBD1 | 14 | TRBV19 | ASSILPGQVFYEQY
. | TRBD2 | 12 | TRBV10-3 | ATQLAGGLYEQY
. | TRBD1 | 13 | TRBV7-3 | ASSRAGTGAAPLH
. | TRBD1 | 13 | TRBV9 | ASSGLGQGTGELF
once | TRBD2 | 13 | TRBV9 | ASSLAGGPGETQY
once | TRBD2 | 13 | TRBV6-1 | ASSLTSGFYNEQF
. | TRBD1 | 12 | TRBV10-3 | AISPTGGNYGYT
. | TRBD2 | 14 | TRBV27 | ASSLLSGAGGYEQY
. | . | 11 | TRBV6-4 | ASTNSGKETQY
. | TRBD2 | 13 | TRBV28 | ASSWGGANTGELF
. | TRBD2 | 14 | TRBV7-2 | ASSLRGGLSTDTQY
. | . | 11 | TRBV7-9 | ASSAVLNEKLF
. | TRBD1 | 14 | TRBV7-9 | ASSLLAGQGDYEQY
. | TRBD1 | 13 | TRBV11-2 | ASSLVPGGFYEQY
. | . | 12 | TRBV6-6 | ASSAGTTPYEQY
. | . | 10 | TRBV6-5 | ASSNTDYEQY